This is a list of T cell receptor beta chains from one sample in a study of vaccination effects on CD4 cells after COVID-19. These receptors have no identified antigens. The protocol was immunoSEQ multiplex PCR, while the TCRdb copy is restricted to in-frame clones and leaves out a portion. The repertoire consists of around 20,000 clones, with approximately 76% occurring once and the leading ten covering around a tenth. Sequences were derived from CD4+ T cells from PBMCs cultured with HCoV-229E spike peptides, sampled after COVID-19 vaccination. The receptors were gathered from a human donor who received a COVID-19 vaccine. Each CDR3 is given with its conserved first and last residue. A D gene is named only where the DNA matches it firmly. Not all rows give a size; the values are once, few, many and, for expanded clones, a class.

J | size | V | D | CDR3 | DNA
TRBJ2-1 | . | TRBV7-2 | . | CASSARWGGYNEQFF | TGTGCCAGCAGCGCACGGTGGGGCGGGTACAATGAGCAGTTCTTC
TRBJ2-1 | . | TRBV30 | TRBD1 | CAWSLQGAVNEQFF | TGTGCCTGGAGCCTACAGGGGGCGGTCAATGAGCAGTTCTTC
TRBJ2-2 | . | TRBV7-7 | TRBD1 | CASSPGQLGAGELFF | TGTGCCAGCAGCCCGGGACAGCTAGGGGCCGGGGAGCTGTTTTTT
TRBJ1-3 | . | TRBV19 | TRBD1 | CASGDSGNTIYF | TGTGCCAGCGGGGACAGCGGAAACACCATATATTTT
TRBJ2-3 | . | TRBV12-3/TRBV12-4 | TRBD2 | CASSHLAGGQYF | TGTGCCAGCAGTCATCTAGCGGGGGGGCAGTATTTT
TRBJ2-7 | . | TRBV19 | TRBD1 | CASSMGQGSYYEQYF | TGTGCCAGTAGTATGGGACAGGGAAGTTACTACGAGCAGTACTTC
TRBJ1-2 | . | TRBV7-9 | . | CASSLDRPNYGYTF | TGTGCCAGCAGCTTAGACAGGCCTAACTATGGCTACACCTTC
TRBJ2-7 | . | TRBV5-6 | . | CASSLVGYEQYF | TGTGCCAGCAGCTTGGTGGGCTACGAGCAGTACTTC
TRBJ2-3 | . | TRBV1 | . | CTSSQEWTSGDKDTQYF | TGCACCAGCAGCCAAGAATGGACTAGCGGGGATAAAGATACGCAGTATTTT
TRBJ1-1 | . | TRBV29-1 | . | CSVIIAGVEAFF | TGCAGCGTCATAATAGCGGGGGTTGAAGCTTTCTTT
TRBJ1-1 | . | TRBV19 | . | CASSHRVKNTEAFF | TGTGCCAGTAGTCACAGGGTAAAGAACACTGAAGCTTTCTTT
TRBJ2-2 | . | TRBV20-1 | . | CSASIQGLSTGELFF | TGCAGTGCTAGTATCCAGGGTCTGAGCACCGGGGAGCTGTTTTTT
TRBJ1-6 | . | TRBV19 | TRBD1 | CASAGQGNSPLHF | TGTGCCAGTGCAGGACAGGGTAATTCACCCCTCCACTTT
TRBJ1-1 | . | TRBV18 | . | CASSPPVALEAFF | TGTGCCAGCTCACCACCGGTGGCTTTAGAAGCTTTCTTT
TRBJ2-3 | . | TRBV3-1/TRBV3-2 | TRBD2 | CASSPRTSGRPSTDTQYF | TGTGCCAGCAGCCCACGGACTAGCGGGAGGCCCTCCACAGATACGCAGTATTTT
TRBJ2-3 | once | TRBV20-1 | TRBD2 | CSASGKPGLAATDTQYF | TGCAGTGCTAGTGGCAAACCGGGACTAGCGGCCACAGATACGCAGTATTTT
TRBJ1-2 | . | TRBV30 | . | CASLRGISGYTF | TGTGCCTCGCTGAGGGGGATCTCTGGCTACACCTTC
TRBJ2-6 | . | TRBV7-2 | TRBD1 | CASKTGQGASGANVLTF | TGTGCCAGCAAGACGGGACAGGGGGCTTCTGGGGCCAACGTCCTGACTTTC
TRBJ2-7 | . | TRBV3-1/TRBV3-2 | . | CASSQVVSEYEQYF | TGTGCCAGCAGCCAAGTAGTGTCGGAATACGAGCAGTACTTC
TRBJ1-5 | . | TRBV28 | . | CASSLDRSNQPQHF | TGTGCCAGCAGCCTAGACAGGAGCAATCAGCCCCAGCATTTT
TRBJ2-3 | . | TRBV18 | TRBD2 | CASSPLAGKTDTQYF | TGTGCCAGCTCACCACTAGCGGGGAAGACAGATACGCAGTATTTT
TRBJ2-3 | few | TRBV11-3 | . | CASSLGGTLTDTQYF | TGTGCCAGCAGCTTAGGCGGGACTTTGACAGATACGCAGTATTTT
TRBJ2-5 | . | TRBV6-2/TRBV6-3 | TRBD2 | CASSYSGGQETQYF | TGTGCCAGCAGTTACAGCGGGGGACAAGAGACCCAGTACTTC
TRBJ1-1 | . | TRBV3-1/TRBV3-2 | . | CASSQAGGPNTEAFF | TGTGCCAGCAGCCAAGCCGGAGGACCGAACACTGAAGCTTTCTTT
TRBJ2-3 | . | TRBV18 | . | CASSPGRAPDTQYF | TGTGCCAGCTCACCCGGACGGGCCCCAGATACGCAGTATTTT
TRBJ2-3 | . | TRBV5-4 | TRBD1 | CASSLPTGSDTQYF | TGTGCCAGCAGCTTACCGACAGGGTCAGATACGCAGTATTTT
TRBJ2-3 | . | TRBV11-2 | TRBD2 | CASRVLAGGADTQYF | TGTGCCAGCAGGGTGCTAGCGGGAGGTGCAGATACGCAGTATTTT
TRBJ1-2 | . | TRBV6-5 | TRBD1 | CASSRDSAYGYTF | TGTGCCAGCAGCCGGGACAGCGCATATGGCTACACCTTC
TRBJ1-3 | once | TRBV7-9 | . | CASSLTFSGNTIYF | TGTGCCAGCAGCTTAACCTTCTCTGGAAACACCATATATTTT
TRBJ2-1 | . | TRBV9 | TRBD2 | CASSVEGSGMFYNEQFF | TGTGCCAGCAGCGTAGAGGGTAGCGGGATGTTTTACAATGAGCAGTTCTTC
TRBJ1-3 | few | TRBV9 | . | CASSVGSIAGNTIYF | TGTGCCAGCAGCGTAGGGTCGATAGCTGGAAACACCATATATTTT
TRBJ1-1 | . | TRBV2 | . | CASSNQGLPNTEAFF | TGTGCCAGCAGCAATCAGGGACTACCGAACACTGAAGCTTTCTTT
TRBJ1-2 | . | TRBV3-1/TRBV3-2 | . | CASSPSAGNYGYTF | TGTGCCAGCAGCCCATCGGCAGGGAACTATGGCTACACCTTC
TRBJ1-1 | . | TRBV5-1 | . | CASSVQAGNTEAFF | TGCGCCAGCAGCGTACAGGCGGGGAACACTGAAGCTTTCTTT
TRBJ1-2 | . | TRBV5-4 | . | CASSLGGTATTYGYTF | TGTGCCAGCAGCTTGGGAGGAACAGCAACGACATATGGCTACACCTTC
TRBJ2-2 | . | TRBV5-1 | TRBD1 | CASSFGGTANTGELFF | TGCGCCAGCAGCTTTGGTGGGACAGCGAACACCGGGGAGCTGTTTTTT
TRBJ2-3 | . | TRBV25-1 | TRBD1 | CAAQRSPGGTDTQYF | TGTGCCGCTCAGAGAAGTCCAGGGGGTACAGATACGCAGTATTTT
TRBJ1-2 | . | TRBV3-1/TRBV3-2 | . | CASSLTSNYGYTF | TGTGCCAGCAGCCTCACAAGTAACTATGGCTACACCTTC
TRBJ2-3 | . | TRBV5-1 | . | CASSLEGGREWNTQYF | TGCGCCAGCAGCTTGGAAGGGGGGAGAGAATGGAATACGCAGTATTTT
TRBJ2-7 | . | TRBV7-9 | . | CASSLETNYEQYF | TGTGCCAGCAGCTTAGAAACAAACTACGAGCAGTACTTC
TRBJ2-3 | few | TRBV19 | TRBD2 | CASSMTASGMRTDTQYF | TGTGCCAGTAGTATGACGGCTAGCGGGATGAGGACAGATACGCAGTATTTT
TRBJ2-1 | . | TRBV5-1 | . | CASSQIQGLMVHNEQFF | TGCGCCAGCAGCCAAATTCAAGGGTTGATGGTACACAATGAGCAGTTCTTC
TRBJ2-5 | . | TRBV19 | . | CASSSGMALQTQYF | TGTGCCAGTAGTTCCGGGATGGCCCTACAGACCCAGTACTTC
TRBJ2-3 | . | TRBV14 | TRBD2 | CASRAGTITDTQYF | TGTGCCAGCAGGGCCGGGACTATCACAGATACGCAGTATTTT
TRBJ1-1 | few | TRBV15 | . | CATSSPQGMMNTEAFF | TGTGCCACCAGCAGTCCTCAGGGAATGATGAACACTGAAGCTTTCTTT
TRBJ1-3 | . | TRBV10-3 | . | CAISGDKGNTIYF | TGTGCCATCAGTGGGGATAAAGGAAACACCATATATTTT
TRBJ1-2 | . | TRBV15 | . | CATSRVAAILGDRGAVPYSYGYTF | TGTGCCACCAGCAGAGTTGCCGCAATCCTAGGGGACCGGGGTGCGGTTCCCTACTCCTATGGCTACACCTTC
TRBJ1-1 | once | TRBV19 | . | CASSIEAGRMNTEAFF | TGTGCCAGTAGTATAGAGGCAGGGCGCATGAACACTGAAGCTTTCTTT
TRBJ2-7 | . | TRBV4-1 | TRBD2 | CASSQVRPAGGYEQYF | TGCGCCAGCAGCCAAGTCAGGCCAGCGGGGGGCTACGAGCAGTACTTC
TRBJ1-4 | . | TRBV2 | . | CASSVRLGKLFF | TGTGCCAGCAGTGTGCGGTTAGGTAAACTGTTTTTT
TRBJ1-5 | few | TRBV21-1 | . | CASSKDRGGSPAPISNQPQHF | TGTGCCAGCAGCAAAGACAGGGGAGGATCCCCGGCCCCTATTAGCAATCAGCCCCAGCATTTT
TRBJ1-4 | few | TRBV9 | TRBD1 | CASSRDRNLDYLFF | TGTGCCAGCAGCCGGGACAGAAACCTTGATTATCTGTTTTTT
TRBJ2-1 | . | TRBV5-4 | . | CASSPDYIYNEQFF | TGTGCCAGCAGCCCCGACTATATCTACAATGAGCAGTTCTTC
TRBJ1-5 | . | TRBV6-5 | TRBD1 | CASMGQASNQPQHF | TGTGCCAGCATGGGACAGGCGAGCAATCAGCCCCAGCATTTT
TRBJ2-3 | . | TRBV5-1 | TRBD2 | CASSLILAGGPDTQYF | TGCGCCAGCAGCTTGATACTAGCGGGGGGCCCAGATACGCAGTATTTT